One and the same sample provided the 8 T cell receptor beta chains below, sequenced in a study of early T cells in non-severe SARS-CoV-2 infection. TCRdb re-derived calls from the 5' RACE reads in MiXCR, one entry per CDR3 protein. The repertoire holds tens of thousands of distinct CDR3 sequences, with 9% to 15% as singletons. Sequences were obtained from whole blood. These receptors all stem from an adult who was a healthcare worker with PCR-confirmed SARS-CoV-2 infection or an uninfected control (not recorded which).

This clonotype was seen a few times. The chain combines TRBV9 with TRBJ1-4, with D maybe TRBD1 (6 bases). The CDR3 runs to 15 residues. Trimming cost V 0 bases and J 12 bases, with 18 bases left between them. Germline assignment: CDR1 SGDLS and CDR2 YYNGEE. CDR3 bases: TGTGCCAGCAGCGTAGGCGTGACAGGCCCGCAAGAACTGTTTTTT. Protein sequence: CASSVGVTGPQELFF.

This chain joins TRBV29-1 and TRBJ2-5; the D gene is possibly TRBD1 (6 bases). V lost 3 bases and J 0 bases, leaving 8 bases between the germline ends. This CDR3 contains 13 residues. The germline CDR1 and CDR2 sequences are SQVTM and ANQGSEA. The CDR3 bases are TGCAGCGTTGATAGGGGGAACCAAGAGACCCAGTACTTC. This codes for CSVDRGNQETQYF.

The J gene is TRBJ2-5, the V gene TRBV11-2; D possibly corresponds to TRBD2 (6 bases). Germline CDR1 and CDR2: SGHAT and FQNNGV. V was clipped by 4 bases and J by 9 bases, with 9 bases between them. The CDR3 covers 11 residues. CDR3 in DNA: TGTGCCAGCAGCTCCCCGGGGGCCCAGTACTTC. The encoded protein is CASSSPGAQYF.

This clonotype was detected a few times. The V gene is TRBV11-2, the J gene TRBJ2-1; D not certain. CDR1 and CDR2 (germline): SGHAT, FQNNGV. Trimming removed 11 bases from V and 1 base from J, with 15 bases in between. There are 14 residues in the CDR3. The CDR3 DNA is TGTGCCGCTCGCCCGGTTCGGTCCTACAATGAGCAGTTCTTC. Protein: CAARPVRSYNEQFF.

In its sample, this clonotype was seen a few times. The CDR3 protein is CASSWDGEAGANVLTF. The CDR3, as DNA: TGTGCCAGCAGTTGGGACGGAGAGGCTGGGGCCAACGTCCTGACTTTC. The chain couples TRBV6-2 or TRBV6-3 to TRBJ2-6, with D perhaps TRBD1 or TRBD2 (5 bases each). With 4 bases removed from V and 2 bases from J, the gap between germline ends came to 12 bases. The germline CDR1 and CDR2 sequences are MNHEY and SVGEGT. The CDR3 runs to 16 residues.

In its sample, this clonotype was seen a few times. The genes are TRBV11-2 and TRBJ1-3; tentative D call: TRBD1 (6 bases). The germline CDR1 and CDR2 sequences are SGHAT and FQNNGV. This CDR3 has 16 residues. The germline V and J ends were trimmed by 8 bases and 4 bases, with 21 bases remaining between them. CDR3 nucleotides: TGTGCCAGCTCCACAAAAACTCCAGGGGCAGGAAACACCATATATTTT. Protein: CASSTKTPGAGNTIYF. Full variable domain (outside the CDR3, taken from reference TRBV11-2 and TRBJ1-3): EAGVAQSPRYKIIEKRQSVAFWCNPISGHATLYWYQQILGQGPKLLIQFQNNGVVDDSQLPKDRFSAERLKGVDSTLKIQPAKLEDSAVYLCASSTKTPGAGNTIYFGEGSWLTVV.

V gene TRBV20-1 combines with J gene TRBJ1-5; tentatively, D is TRBD1 (6 bases). The CDR3 is made up of 15 amino acids. Trimming cost V 4 bases and J 2 bases, with 15 bases left between them. Germline lookup yields CDR1 DFQATT and CDR2 SNEGSKA (reference sequence). CDR3 sequence (DNA): TGCAGTGCTACGGACCCGACAGGAGGCAATCAGCCCCAGCATTTT. Encoded protein: CSATDPTGGNQPQHF.

This clonotype was observed at least ten times. J is TRBJ1-5 and V is TRBV18, with TRBD1 matching 8 bases. V dropped 6 bases and J dropped 5; count of bases not matched to a gene: 3. The CDR3 is made up of 13 amino acids. Looked up from germline, CDR1 is KGHSH and CDR2 is LQKENI. The CDR3 DNA reads TGTGCCAGCTCGCCGGACAGGGATCAGCCCCAGCATTTT. This gives the protein CASSPDRDQPQHF.